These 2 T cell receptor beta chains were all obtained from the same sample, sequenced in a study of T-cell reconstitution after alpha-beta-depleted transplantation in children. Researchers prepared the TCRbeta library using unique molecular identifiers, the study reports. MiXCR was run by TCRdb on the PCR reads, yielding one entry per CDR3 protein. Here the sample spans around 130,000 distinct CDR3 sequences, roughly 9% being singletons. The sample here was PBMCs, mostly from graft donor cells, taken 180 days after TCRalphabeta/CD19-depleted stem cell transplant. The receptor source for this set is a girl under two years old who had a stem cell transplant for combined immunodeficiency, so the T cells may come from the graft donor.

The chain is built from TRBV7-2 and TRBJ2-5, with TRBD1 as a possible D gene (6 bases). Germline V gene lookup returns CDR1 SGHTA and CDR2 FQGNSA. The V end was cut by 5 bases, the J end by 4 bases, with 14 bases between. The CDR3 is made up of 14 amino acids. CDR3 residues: CASSNQAGAETQYF. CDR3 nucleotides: TGTGCCAGCAGCAACCAGGCAGGGGCAGAGACCCAGTACTTC.

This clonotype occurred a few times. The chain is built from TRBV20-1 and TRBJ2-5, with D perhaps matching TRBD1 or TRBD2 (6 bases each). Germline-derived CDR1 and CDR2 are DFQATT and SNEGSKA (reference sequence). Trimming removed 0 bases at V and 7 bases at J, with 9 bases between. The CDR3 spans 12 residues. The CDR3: CSARDRGGTQYF. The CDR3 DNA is TGCAGTGCTAGAGACAGGGGAGGGACCCAGTACTTC.